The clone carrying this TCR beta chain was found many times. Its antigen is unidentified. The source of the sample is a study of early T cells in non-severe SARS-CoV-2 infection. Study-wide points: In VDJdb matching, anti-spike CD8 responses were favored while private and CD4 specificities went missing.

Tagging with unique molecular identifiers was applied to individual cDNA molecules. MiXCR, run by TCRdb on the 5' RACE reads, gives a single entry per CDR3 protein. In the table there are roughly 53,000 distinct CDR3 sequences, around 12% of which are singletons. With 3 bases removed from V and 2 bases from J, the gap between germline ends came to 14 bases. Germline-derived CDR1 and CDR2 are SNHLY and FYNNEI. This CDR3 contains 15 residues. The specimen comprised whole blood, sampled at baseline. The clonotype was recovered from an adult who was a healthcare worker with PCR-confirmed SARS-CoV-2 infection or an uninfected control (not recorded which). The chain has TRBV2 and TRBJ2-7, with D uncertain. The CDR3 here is CASSDLVAEPYEQYF. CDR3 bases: TGTGCCAGCAGTGACTTGGTGGCAGAACCCTACGAGCAGTACTTC.